The 30 T cell receptor beta chains in this list originate from one sample, sequenced in a study of T cells in localized non-small cell lung cancer. The data were produced by immunoSEQ multiplex PCR, yet TCRdb's version contains in-frame clones alone and is incomplete. The sample gives some 50,000 clones, around 87% of which show up once; about 16% is in the top ten. The sequences come from PBMCs, collected before any cancer treatment. The source of these receptors is a female donor with stage II lung adenocarcinoma.

This clone was seen many times. The V call is TRBV27, the J call TRBJ2-1; 7 nucleotides align to TRBD1. Germline V gives CDR1 MNHEY, CDR2 SMNVEV (reference sequence). CDR3 size: 15 residues. V gave up 4 bases and J gave up 5 bases; unmatched junction bases: 8. The CDR3 region is CASSYPGTANNEQFF. The CDR3 DNA reads as TGTGCCAGCAGTTATCCCGGGACAGCAAACAATGAGCAGTTCTTC.

The chain couples TRBV10-3 to TRBJ1-1; 7 bases are a match to TRBD1. J lost 4 bases, V lost 7 bases, and 6 bases had no gene match. CDR1 is ENHRY and CDR2 is SYGVKD in the germline V gene. CDR3 size: 13 residues. For the CDR3, the DNA is TGTGCCATCATTCGACAGGGAGGCACTGAAGCTTTCTTT. It specifies CAIIRQGGTEAFF.

The chain uses TRBV27 and TRBJ1-1; D unresolved. Germline V CDR1 and CDR2: MNHEY, SMNVEV (reference sequence). The CDR3 has 15 residues. The V gene lost 4 bases and the J gene lost 0 bases, with 12 bases spanning the gap. The CDR3 sequence: CASSSPDGMNTEAFF. The CDR3 nucleotides are TGTGCCAGCAGTTCCCCGGACGGTATGAACACTGAAGCTTTCTTT.

The chain carries TRBV19 and TRBJ1-2; D possibly corresponds to TRBD1 (6 bases). This CDR3 spans 14 amino acids. The germline gives CDR1 LNHDA, CDR2 SQIVND (reference sequence). The germline V and J ends were trimmed by 0 bases and 8 bases, with 13 bases remaining between them. The CDR3: CASSIDWGARGYTF. The CDR3 region has the DNA TGTGCCAGTAGTATAGACTGGGGGGCGCGAGGCTACACCTTC.

The chain is built from TRBV5-1 and TRBJ1-1; no firm D call. V shed 0 bases and J shed 11 bases, with 8 bases lying between them. Germline CDR1 SGHRS, CDR2 YFSETQ. The CDR3 spans 11 residues. The CDR3 sequence: CASSLGGFAFF. As DNA, the CDR3 is TGCGCCAGCAGCTTGGGAGGGTTCGCTTTCTTT.

The V call is TRBV2, the J call TRBJ2-3, with D possibly matching TRBD2 (5 bases). The CDR3 is 14 amino acids. Germline values: CDR1 SNHLY, CDR2 FYNNEI. With 4 bases removed from V and 2 bases from J, the gap between germline ends came to 10 bases. CDR3 sequence reads: CASSGEGLTDTQYF. For the CDR3, the DNA is TGTGCCAGCAGTGGAGAAGGACTCACAGATACGCAGTATTTT.

The CDR3 coding sequence is TGTGCCAGCAGCTTAAGGGGCGGCACTGAAGCTTTCTTT. Its protein product is CASSLRGGTEAFF. This chain links TRBV7-9 with TRBJ1-1; a possible D gene is TRBD1 (5 bases). Germline CDR1 is SEHNR and CDR2 is FQNEAQ (reference sequence). V gave up 2 bases and J gave up 4 bases, with 8 bases separating them. CDR3 length: 13 residues.

V and J are TRBV2 and TRBJ2-1, with 7 bases identical to TRBD2. Germline trimming cut 1 base from V and 16 bases from J; bases unmatched to any gene: 10. Germline values: CDR1 SNHLY, CDR2 FYNNEI. The length of the CDR3 is 13 residues. In nucleotides, the CDR3 is TGTGCCAGCAGTGAAGGCTCCGGGACTAAACACTTCTTC. Translating gives CASSEGSGTKHFF.

V is TRBV28 and J is TRBJ2-5, with D unclear. The CDR3 is 11 residues long. Trimming stripped 5 bases from V and 5 bases from J, with 6 bases between. The germline CDR1 and CDR2 sequences are MDHEN and SYDVKM. For the CDR3, the DNA is TGTGCCAGCAGTAGGTTTGAGACCCAGTACTTC. Amino acid sequence: CASSRFETQYF.

V and J are TRBV2 and TRBJ1-1; D is unclear. CDR1 and CDR2 from the germline V gene are SNHLY and FYNNEI. V lost 2 bases and J lost 1, with 5 bases in between. This CDR3 is 13 amino acids long. The CDR3 is CASSEFGNTEAFF. The CDR3 bases are TGTGCCAGCAGTGAATTTGGGAACACTGAAGCTTTCTTT.

This chain uses TRBV5-1 with TRBJ2-7; 13 bases match TRBD2. Germline CDR1 SGHRS, CDR2 YFSETQ. The length of the CDR3 is 16 residues. V was pared by 4 bases and J by 4 bases, with 8 bases of the junction left unmatched. The CDR3 is CASSPTGLAGHYEQYF. The CDR3 DNA follows: TGCGCCAGCAGCCCAACGGGACTAGCGGGACATTACGAGCAGTACTTC.

This clone has a handful of counts. This chain links TRBV6-5 with TRBJ2-5; perhaps D is TRBD1 or TRBD2 (5 bases each). The V and J ends lost 7 bases and 9 bases respectively, with 24 bases between them. Germline assignment: CDR1 MNHEY and CDR2 SVGAGI. The CDR3 sequence is 15 residues long. The CDR3 here is CASKGLGEGTGAQYF. CDR3 in DNA: TGTGCCAGCAAGGGGTTGGGGGAAGGGACCGGGGCCCAGTACTTC.

The chain combines TRBV5-5 with TRBJ2-7, with 7 bases fitting TRBD1. This CDR3 comprises 16 residues. Trimming cost V 2 bases and J 0 bases; bases outside gene matches: 8. Germline lookup yields CDR1 SGHKS and CDR2 YYEKEE (reference sequence). CDR3 DNA sequence: TGTGCCAGCAGCTTTGGGTCCAGGGGGAGCTCCTACGAGCAGTACTTC. Its translation is CASSFGSRGSSYEQYF.

The rearrangement uses TRBV28 and TRBJ2-2; the D is unclear. CDR3 length: 12 residues. From germline, CDR1 is MDHEN and CDR2 SYDVKM. Trimming took off 5 bases at V and 8 bases at J, with 9 bases between the two ends. The CDR3 spells CASSTSLGELFF. The CDR3 DNA reads as TGTGCCAGCAGTACGTCCTTGGGGGAGCTGTTTTTT. Full variable domain (outside the CDR3, taken from reference TRBV28 and TRBJ2-2): DVKVTQSSRYLVKRTGEKVFLECVQDMDHENMFWYRQDPGLGLRLIYFSYDVKMKEKGDIPEGYSVSREKKERFSLILESASTNQTSMYLCASSTSLGELFFGEGSRLTVL.

The V call is TRBV15, the J call TRBJ2-5; 8 nucleotides align to TRBD1. Near its end, the DNA agrees better with TRBJ2-7, so the J call may be wrong. This CDR3 spans 13 amino acids. The germline V gene encodes CDR1 LNHNV and CDR2 YYDKDF (reference sequence). As DNA, the CDR3 is TGTGCCACCAGCCGGGGACAGGCTCACGAGCAGTACTTC. Translating gives CATSRGQAHEQYF.

J is TRBJ2-7 and V is TRBV27, with D unresolved. The V and J ends lost 3 bases and 1 base respectively, with 7 bases between them. The CDR3 loop spans 13 amino acids. The germline gives CDR1 MNHEY, CDR2 SMNVEV (reference sequence). CDR3 nucleotides: TGTGCCAGCAGTTTCGGCAAATCCTACGAGCAGTACTTC. Translating it yields CASSFGKSYEQYF.

This chain joins TRBV7-6 and TRBJ1-6; no reliable D call. The V and J ends lost 1 base and 10 bases respectively, with 8 bases between them. Germline V gives CDR1 SGHVS, CDR2 FNYEAQ. The CDR3 is made up of 13 amino acids. CDR3 nucleotides: TGTGCCAGCAGCTTAGGATCGTCATCACCCCTCCACTTT. Its protein is CASSLGSSSPLHF.

The V and J genes are TRBV2 and TRBJ1-6; weak D call: TRBD1 (6 bases). Germline-derived CDR1 and CDR2 are SNHLY and FYNNEI. V lost 6 bases and J lost 8, with 14 bases in between. The CDR3 consists of 14 residues. This chain's CDR3 is CASRNGQLDSPLHF. The CDR3 DNA reads as TGTGCCAGCAGGAACGGACAGTTGGATTCACCCCTCCACTTT.

The CDR3 region is CASSMAPSYEQYF. The CDR3, as DNA: TGTGCCAGTAGTATGGCTCCGTCCTACGAGCAGTACTTC. The chain employs TRBV19 and TRBJ2-7; D is ambiguous. The CDR3 totals 13 residues. The V gene lost 3 bases and the J gene lost 1 base, with 7 bases spanning the gap. Germline CDR1 LNHDA, CDR2 SQIVND (reference sequence).

The chain employs TRBV18 and TRBJ2-1; D is perhaps TRBD1 (7 bases). Germline V CDR1 and CDR2: KGHSH, LQKENI. The CDR3 length is 15 residues. The germline V and J ends were trimmed by 3 bases and 7 bases, with 16 bases remaining between them. The DNA for the CDR3 is TGTGCCAGCTCACCGGGGGGACAGTCACTTAATGAGCAGTTCTTC. It translates to CASSPGGQSLNEQFF.

The chain is built from TRBV6-1 and TRBJ1-1, with D perhaps TRBD1 (6 bases). Germline assignment: CDR1 MNHNS and CDR2 SASEGT. This CDR3 spans 13 amino acids. Trimming took 6 bases from V and 2 from J, leaving 10 bases between them. DNA of the CDR3: TGTGCCAGCAGCAGGACAGTCAACACTGAAGCTTTCTTT. Its translation is CASSRTVNTEAFF.

The gene calls are TRBV19 and TRBJ1-1, with 9 nucleotides matching TRBD1. The CDR3 extends over 13 amino acids. Losses at the gene ends were 7 bases for V and 1 base for J; bases not matched to a gene: 1. Per the germline V gene, CDR1 is LNHDA and CDR2 is SQIVND (reference sequence). CDR3 DNA sequence: TGTGCCAGTAAACAGGGGGCGAACACTGAAGCTTTCTTT. Its protein is CASKQGANTEAFF. The variable domain in full, completed from reference TRBV19 and TRBJ1-1, reads DGGITQSPKYLFRKEGQNVTLSCEQNLNHDAMYWYRQDPGQGLRLIYYSQIVNDFQKGDIAEGYSVSREKKESFPLTVTSAQKNPTAFYLCASKQGANTEAFFGQGTRLTVV.

The chain links TRBV15 to TRBJ2-5, with D hard to call. CDR1 is LNHNV and CDR2 is YYDKDF in the germline V gene (reference sequence). The CDR3 is 14 residues long. Trimming cost V 1 base and J 5 bases, with 11 bases left between them. Here the CDR3 reads CATSRGPLVETQYF. The DNA of the CDR3 is TGTGCCACCAGCAGAGGTCCGTTGGTGGAGACCCAGTACTTC.

The chain joins TRBV2 to TRBJ2-1, with D tentatively TRBD1 (6 bases). The ends were cut back, 6 bases at V and 5 bases at J, with 14 bases in the middle. From germline, CDR1 is SNHLY and CDR2 FYNNEI. The CDR3 is 14 amino acids. The CDR3 DNA reads as TGTGCCAGCAGCGTACAAGGACAGAACAATGAGCAGTTCTTC. Residues: CASSVQGQNNEQFF.

The J gene is TRBJ2-7, the V gene TRBV14; D remains unclear. The CDR3 runs to 15 residues. Germline values: CDR1 SGHDN, CDR2 FVKESK. The V gene lost 6 bases and the J gene lost 1 base, with 16 bases spanning the gap. The CDR3 coding sequence is TGTGCCAGCAGTGTAACGAATTTCATTTCCTACGAGCAGTACTTC. It specifies CASSVTNFISYEQYF.

The rearrangement uses TRBV7-9 and TRBJ1-1; 11 bases agree with TRBD1. J was trimmed by 0 bases and V by 4 bases; bases with no gene match: 7. The CDR3 consists of 17 residues. Germline V gene lookup returns CDR1 SEHNR and CDR2 FQNEAQ (reference sequence). The CDR3 loop reads CASSSDRGPRMNTEAFF. The CDR3 DNA reads as TGTGCCAGCAGCTCGGACAGGGGGCCGAGGATGAACACTGAAGCTTTCTTT.

The V gene is TRBV19, the J gene TRBJ1-5; D gene unclear. Germline V CDR1 and CDR2: LNHDA, SQIVND (reference sequence). V was pared by 3 bases and J by 4 bases, with 10 bases between. There are 14 residues in the CDR3. CDR3 sequence: CASSMGGSNQPQHF. CDR3 in DNA: TGTGCCAGTAGTATGGGCGGAAGTAATCAGCCCCAGCATTTT.

This rearrangement joins TRBV2 to TRBJ1-5; D is possibly TRBD1 (5 bases). V was trimmed by 3 bases and J by 4 bases, leaving 13 bases between them. This CDR3 spans 15 amino acids. The germline V gene encodes CDR1 SNHLY and CDR2 FYNNEI. The CDR3 coding sequence is TGTGCCAGCAGTGAGGAGGGGTGGACAAATCAGCCCCAGCATTTT. It specifies CASSEEGWTNQPQHF. Drawing the rest from reference TRBV2 and TRBJ1-5, the complete variable domain is EPEVTQTPSHQVTQMGQEVILRCVPISNHLYFYWYRQILGQKVEFLVSFYNNEISEKSEIFDDQFSVERPDGSNFTLKIRSTKLEDSAMYFCASSEEGWTNQPQHFGDGTRLSIL.

The chain links TRBV6-5 to TRBJ1-2; 7 bases map to TRBD1. The CDR3 consists of 14 residues. Germline lookup yields CDR1 MNHEY and CDR2 SVGAGI. J was trimmed by 2 bases and V by 5 bases; bases with no gene match: 5. The CDR3, as DNA: TGTGCCAGCAGTCGGACAGGTTCGAACTATGGCTACACCTTC. Its translation is CASSRTGSNYGYTF.

The V gene is TRBV5-1, the J gene TRBJ2-5, with 15 bases lining up with TRBD2. Germline V gene lookup returns CDR1 SGHRS and CDR2 YFSETQ. Trimming removed 0 bases from V and 2 bases from J; junction bases left unmatched: 5. The CDR3 runs 18 residues. As DNA, the CDR3 is TGCGCCAGCAGCTTGGAACCGGGACTAGCGGGGGGACAAGAGACCCAGTACTTC. Translation: CASSLEPGLAGGQETQYF.